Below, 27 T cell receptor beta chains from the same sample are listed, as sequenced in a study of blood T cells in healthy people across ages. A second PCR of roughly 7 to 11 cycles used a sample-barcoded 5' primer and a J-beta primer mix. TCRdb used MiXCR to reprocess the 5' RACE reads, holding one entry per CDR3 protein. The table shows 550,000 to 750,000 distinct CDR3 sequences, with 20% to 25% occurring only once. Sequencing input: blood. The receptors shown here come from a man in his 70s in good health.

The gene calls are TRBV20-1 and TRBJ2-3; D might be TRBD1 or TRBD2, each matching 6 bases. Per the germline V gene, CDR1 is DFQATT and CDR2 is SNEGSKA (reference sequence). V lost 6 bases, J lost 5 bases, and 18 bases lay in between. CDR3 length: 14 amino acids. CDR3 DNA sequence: TGCAGTGCCCACATCCGGGGGCTGATAGATACGCAGTATTTT. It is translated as CSAHIRGLIDTQYF.

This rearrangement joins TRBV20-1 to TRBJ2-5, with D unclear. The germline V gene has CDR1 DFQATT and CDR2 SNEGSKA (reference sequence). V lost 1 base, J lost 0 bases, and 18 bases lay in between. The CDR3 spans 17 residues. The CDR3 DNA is TGCAGTGCTAGAGCGCTACCCCAGTTCGCGTACCAAGAGACCCAGTACTTC. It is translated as CSARALPQFAYQETQYF.

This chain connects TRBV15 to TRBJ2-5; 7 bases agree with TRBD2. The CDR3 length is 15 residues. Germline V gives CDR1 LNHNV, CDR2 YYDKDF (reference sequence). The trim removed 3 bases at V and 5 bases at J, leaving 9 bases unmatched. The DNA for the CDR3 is TGTGCCACCAGCAGTGCCCTTAGCGGGCTCGAGACCCAGTACTTC. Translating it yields CATSSALSGLETQYF.

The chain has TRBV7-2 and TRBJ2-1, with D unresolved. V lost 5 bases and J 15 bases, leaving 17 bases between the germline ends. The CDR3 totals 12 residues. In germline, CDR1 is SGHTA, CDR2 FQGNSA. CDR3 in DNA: TGTGCCAGCAGCCTAGAGCGCGGTCAGCTGTTCTTC. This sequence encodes CASSLERGQLFF. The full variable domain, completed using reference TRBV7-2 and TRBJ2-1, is GAGVSQSPSNKVTEKGKDVELRCDPISGHTALYWYRQSLGQGLEFLIYFQGNSAPDKSGLPSDRFSAERTGGSVSTLTIQRTQQEDSAVYLCASSLERGQLFFGPGTRLTVL.

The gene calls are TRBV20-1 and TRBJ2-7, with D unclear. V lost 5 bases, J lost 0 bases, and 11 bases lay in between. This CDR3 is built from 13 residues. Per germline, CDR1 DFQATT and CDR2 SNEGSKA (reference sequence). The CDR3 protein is CSARLWRSYEQYF. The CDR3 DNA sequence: TGCAGTGCTCGACTCTGGCGCTCCTACGAGCAGTACTTC.

The CDR3 DNA reads TGTGCCAGCAGCCGGGACAGGCGGGCCGGGGAGCTGTTTTTT. Amino acids: CASSRDRRAGELFF. The chain is built from TRBV2 and TRBJ2-2; 8 bases line up with TRBD1. The germline V gene has CDR1 SNHLY and CDR2 FYNNEI. The V and J ends lost 6 bases and 6 bases, in that order; junction bases with no gene match: 6. The CDR3 spans 14 residues.

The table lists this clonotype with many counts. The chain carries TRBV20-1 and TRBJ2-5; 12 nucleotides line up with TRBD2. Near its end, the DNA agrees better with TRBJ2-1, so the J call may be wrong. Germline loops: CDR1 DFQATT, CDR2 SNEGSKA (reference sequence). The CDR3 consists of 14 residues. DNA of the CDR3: TGCAGTGCTACAGGACTAGCGGGATCAAATGAGCAGTTCTTC. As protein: CSATGLAGSNEQFF.

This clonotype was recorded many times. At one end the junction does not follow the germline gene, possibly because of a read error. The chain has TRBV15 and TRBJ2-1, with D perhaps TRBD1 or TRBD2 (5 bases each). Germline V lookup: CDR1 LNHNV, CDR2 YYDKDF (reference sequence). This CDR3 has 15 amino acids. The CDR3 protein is CATSRDRGPYSEQFF. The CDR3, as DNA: TGTGCCACCAGCAGAGATCGGGGCCCCTACAGTGAGCAGTTCTTC.

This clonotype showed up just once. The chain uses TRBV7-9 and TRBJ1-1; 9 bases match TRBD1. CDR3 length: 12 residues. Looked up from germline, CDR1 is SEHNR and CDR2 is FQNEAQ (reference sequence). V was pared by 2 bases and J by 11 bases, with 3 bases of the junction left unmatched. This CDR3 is CASSLPGTGAFF. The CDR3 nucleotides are TGTGCCAGCAGCTTACCCGGGACAGGGGCTTTCTTT.

The CDR3 is CATRVARKKAPYNEQFF. The CDR3 DNA follows: TGTGCCACCCGGGTAGCGCGGAAAAAGGCCCCATACAATGAGCAGTTCTTC. The chain couples TRBV24-1 to TRBJ2-1; maybe TRBD2 (5 bases). This CDR3 region has 17 residues. The V gene's germline CDR1 is KGHDR and CDR2 SFDVKD. The germline V and J ends were trimmed by 9 bases and 4 bases, with 24 bases remaining between them.

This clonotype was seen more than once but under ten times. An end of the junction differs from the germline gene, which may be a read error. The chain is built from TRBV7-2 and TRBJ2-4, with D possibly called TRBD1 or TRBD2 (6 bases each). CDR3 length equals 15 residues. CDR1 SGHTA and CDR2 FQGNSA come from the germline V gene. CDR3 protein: CASSLEGGRENTQYF. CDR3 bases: TGTGCCAGCAGCTTGGAGGGGGGTAGAGAAAACACTCAGTACTTC.

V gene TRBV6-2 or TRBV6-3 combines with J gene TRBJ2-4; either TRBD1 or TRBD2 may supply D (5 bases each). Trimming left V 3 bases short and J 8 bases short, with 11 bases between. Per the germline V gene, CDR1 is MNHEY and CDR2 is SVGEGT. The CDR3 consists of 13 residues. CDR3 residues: CASSYRGDHIQYF. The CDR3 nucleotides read TGTGCCAGCAGTTATAGAGGGGACCACATTCAGTACTTC.

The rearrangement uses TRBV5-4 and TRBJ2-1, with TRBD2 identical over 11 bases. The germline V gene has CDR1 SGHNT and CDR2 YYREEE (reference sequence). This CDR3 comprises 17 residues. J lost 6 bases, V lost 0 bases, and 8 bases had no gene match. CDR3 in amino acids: CASSLASGRSGCNEQFF. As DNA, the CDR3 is TGTGCCAGCAGCTTGGCTAGCGGGAGGTCTGGCTGCAATGAGCAGTTCTTC.

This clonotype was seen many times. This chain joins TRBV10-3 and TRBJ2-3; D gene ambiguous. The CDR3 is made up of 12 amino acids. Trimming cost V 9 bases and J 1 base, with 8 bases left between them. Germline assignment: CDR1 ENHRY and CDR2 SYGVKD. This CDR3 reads CAIDGGTDTQYF. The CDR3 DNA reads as TGTGCCATAGACGGCGGCACAGATACGCAGTATTTT.

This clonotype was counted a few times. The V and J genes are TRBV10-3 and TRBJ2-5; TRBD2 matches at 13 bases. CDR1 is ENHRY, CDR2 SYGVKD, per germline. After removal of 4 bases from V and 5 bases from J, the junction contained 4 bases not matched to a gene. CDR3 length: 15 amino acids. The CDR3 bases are TGTGCCATCAGTGTACTAGCGGGAGGGCCGGAGACCCAGTACTTC. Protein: CAISVLAGGPETQYF.

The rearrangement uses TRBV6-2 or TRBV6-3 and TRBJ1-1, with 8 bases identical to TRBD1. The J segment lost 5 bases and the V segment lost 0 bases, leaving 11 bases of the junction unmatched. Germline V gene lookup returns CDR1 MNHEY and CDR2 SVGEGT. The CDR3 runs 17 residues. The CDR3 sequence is CASSYSRQGTRTTEAFF. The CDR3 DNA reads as TGTGCCAGCAGTTACTCGAGACAGGGGACACGAACGACTGAAGCTTTCTTT.

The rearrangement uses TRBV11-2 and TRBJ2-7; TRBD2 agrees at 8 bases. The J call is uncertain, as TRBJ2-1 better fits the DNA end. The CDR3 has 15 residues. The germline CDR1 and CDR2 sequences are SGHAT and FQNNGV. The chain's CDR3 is CASSFRTSGNNEQFF. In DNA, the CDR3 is TGTGCCAGCAGCTTCCGTACTAGCGGTAACAATGAGCAGTTCTTC.

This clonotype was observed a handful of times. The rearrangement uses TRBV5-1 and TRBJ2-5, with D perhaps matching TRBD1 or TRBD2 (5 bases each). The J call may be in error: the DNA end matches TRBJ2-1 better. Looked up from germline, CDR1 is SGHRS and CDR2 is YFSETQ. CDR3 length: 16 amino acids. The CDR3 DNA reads TGCGCCAGCAGCTTGGAGGTAGGGACCCGAAACAATGAGCAGTTCTTC. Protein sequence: CASSLEVGTRNNEQFF.

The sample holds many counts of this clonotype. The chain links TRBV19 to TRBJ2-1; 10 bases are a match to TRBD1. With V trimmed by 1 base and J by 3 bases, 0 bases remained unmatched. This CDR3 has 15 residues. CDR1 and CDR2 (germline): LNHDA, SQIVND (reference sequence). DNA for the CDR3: TGTGCCAGTAGTATAGGGACAGGGGGCTACAATGAGCAGTTCTTC. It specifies CASSIGTGGYNEQFF.

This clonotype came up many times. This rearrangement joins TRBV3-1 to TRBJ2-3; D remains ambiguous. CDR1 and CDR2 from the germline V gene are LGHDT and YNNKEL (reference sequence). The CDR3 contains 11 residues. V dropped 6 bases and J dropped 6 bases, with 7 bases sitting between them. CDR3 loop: CASSQRDTQYF. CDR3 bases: TGTGCCAGCAGTCAGAGGGATACGCAGTATTTT.

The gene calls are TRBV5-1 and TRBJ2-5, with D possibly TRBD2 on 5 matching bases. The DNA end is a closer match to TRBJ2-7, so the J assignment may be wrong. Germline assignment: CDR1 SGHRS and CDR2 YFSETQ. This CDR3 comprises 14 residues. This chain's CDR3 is CASSAADLSYEQYF. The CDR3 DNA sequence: TGCGCCAGCAGCGCAGCGGACCTGTCCTACGAGCAGTACTTC.

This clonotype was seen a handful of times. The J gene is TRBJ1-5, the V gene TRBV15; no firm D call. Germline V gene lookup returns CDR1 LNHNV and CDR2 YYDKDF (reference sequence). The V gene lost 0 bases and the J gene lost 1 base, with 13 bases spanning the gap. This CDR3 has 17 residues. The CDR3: CATSRDNGGLSNQPQHF. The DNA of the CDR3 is TGTGCCACCAGCAGAGATAATGGAGGATTAAGCAATCAGCCCCAGCATTTT.

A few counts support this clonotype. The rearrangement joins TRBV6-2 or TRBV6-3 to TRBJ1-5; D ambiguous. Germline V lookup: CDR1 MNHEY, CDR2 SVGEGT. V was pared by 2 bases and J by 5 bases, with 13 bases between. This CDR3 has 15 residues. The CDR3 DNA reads TGTGCCAGCAGTTACACAAAGGGCCAATATCAGCCCCAGCATTTT. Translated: CASSYTKGQYQPQHF.

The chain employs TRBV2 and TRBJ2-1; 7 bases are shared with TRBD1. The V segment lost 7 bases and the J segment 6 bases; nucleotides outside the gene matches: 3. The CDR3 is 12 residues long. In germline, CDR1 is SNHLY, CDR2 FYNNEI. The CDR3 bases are TGTGCCAGCACCGGGACAGTCAATGAGCAGTTCTTC. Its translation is CASTGTVNEQFF.

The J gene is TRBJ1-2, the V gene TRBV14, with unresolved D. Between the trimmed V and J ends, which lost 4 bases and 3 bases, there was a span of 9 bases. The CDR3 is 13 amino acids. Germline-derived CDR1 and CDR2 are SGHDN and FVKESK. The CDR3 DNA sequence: TGTGCCAGCAGCCCCCGACGCCACTATGGCTACACCTTC. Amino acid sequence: CASSPRRHYGYTF.

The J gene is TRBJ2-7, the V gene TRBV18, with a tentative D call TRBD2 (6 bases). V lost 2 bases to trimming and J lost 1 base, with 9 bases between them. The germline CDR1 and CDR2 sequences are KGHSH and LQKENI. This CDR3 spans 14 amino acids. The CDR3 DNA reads TGTGCCAGCTCACCAGGACTAAAATCCTACGAGCAGTACTTC. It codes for CASSPGLKSYEQYF.

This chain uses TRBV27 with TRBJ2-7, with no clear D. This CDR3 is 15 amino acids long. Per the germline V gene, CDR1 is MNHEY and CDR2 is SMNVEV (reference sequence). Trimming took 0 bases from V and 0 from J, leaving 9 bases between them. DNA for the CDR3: TGTGCCAGCAGTTTATCCATGGGCAGCTCCTACGAGCAGTACTTC. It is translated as CASSLSMGSSYEQYF.